The 31 T cell receptor beta chains given below trace back to one sample, sequenced in a study of post-analysis software for immune sequencing data. Broader study findings: The study found TRBV5-6, TRBV5-1 and TRBV20-1 among five or six TRBV segments more frequent in patients than controls.

Researchers reported that TCR beta cDNA libraries carried unique molecular identifiers. TCRdb re-analysed the PCR reads in MiXCR, keeping a single row per CDR3 protein. This table holds around 250,000 distinct CDR3 sequences, 30% to 45% found once. The antigens for these receptors are not known. Sequenced: blood. The receptors derive from a girl aged 10 to 17 with multiple sclerosis.

This chain uses TRBV15 with TRBJ2-3; D is undetermined. CDR3 size: 14 residues. The V end was cut by 0 bases, the J end by 1 base, with 5 bases between. Germline V gene sequence: CDR1 LNHNV, CDR2 YYDKDF (reference sequence). The CDR3 nucleotides are TGTGCCACCAGCAGAGACATTCGCACAGATACGCAGTATTTT. This gives the protein CATSRDIRTDTQYF. The full variable domain, rest sourced from reference TRBV15 and TRBJ2-3, is DAMVIQNPRYQVTQFGKPVTLSCSQTLNHNVMYWYQQKSSQAPKLLFHYYDKDFNNEADTPDNFQSRRPNTSFCFLDIRSPGLGDTAMYLCATSRDIRTDTQYFGPGTRLTVL.

This clonotype occurred many times. J is TRBJ2-1 and V is TRBV12-3 or TRBV12-4, with 9 nucleotides matching TRBD2. CDR3 length: 15 amino acids. V shed 2 bases and J 6 bases; nucleotides not matched to a gene: 5. The CDR3 here is CASSLMREGFNEQFF. CDR3 DNA sequence: TGTGCCAGCAGTTTAATGCGGGAGGGCTTCAATGAGCAGTTCTTC.

This clonotype was counted ten times or more. This rearrangement joins TRBV12-3 or TRBV12-4 to TRBJ2-1; the match to TRBD2 covers 11 bases. The CDR3 length is 15 residues. J gave up 6 bases and V 7 bases, and 8 bases lay outside the gene matches. The CDR3 DNA is TGTGCCAGCACCCCGGGACTAGCGGTCCTCAATGAGCAGTTCTTC. Translated: CASTPGLAVLNEQFF.

The rearrangement joins TRBV7-2 to TRBJ2-6; D is undetermined. V was clipped by 2 bases and J by 5 bases, with 13 bases between them. The germline CDR1 and CDR2 sequences are SGHTA and FQGNSA. The length of the CDR3 is 16 residues. In nucleotides, the CDR3 is TGTGCCAGCAGCTTATTCGGGTTCCCCAGGGCCAACGTCCTGACTTTC. This translates into CASSLFGFPRANVLTF.

A word on this clonotype: With a much larger clone just one base away, this may be a read error. This rearrangement joins TRBV27 to TRBJ1-2; TRBD1 is a possible D gene (6 bases). Germline lookup yields CDR1 MNHEY and CDR2 SMNVEV (reference sequence). The CDR3 runs to 15 residues. Between the trimmed V and J ends, which lost 5 bases and 2 bases, there was a span of 15 bases. The CDR3 DNA follows: TGTGCCAGCAGTCCCTACCCTACAGGGAACTATGGCTACACCTTC. Translation gives CASSPYPTGNYGYTF.

In this sample, this clonotype turned up once. J is TRBJ2-3 and V is TRBV5-1; no firm D call. Trimming took 3 bases from V and 2 from J, leaving 16 bases between them. CDR1 is SGHRS, CDR2 YFSETQ, per germline. The CDR3 is 16 residues long. The CDR3 coding sequence is TGCGCCAGCAGCTCAGCTTGGACGGGTAACACAGATACGCAGTATTTT. Translation gives CASSSAWTGNTDTQYF.

This clonotype was detected many times. The V call is TRBV3-1, the J call TRBJ2-5; 7 bases are shared with TRBD2. The germline V gene encodes CDR1 LGHDT and CDR2 YNNKEL (reference sequence). This CDR3 contains 16 residues. The J segment lost 1 base and the V segment lost 1 base, leaving 6 bases of the junction unmatched. The CDR3 spells CASSQVGLAVQETQYF. The CDR3 DNA reads TGTGCCAGCAGCCAAGTGGGGCTAGCGGTCCAAGAGACCCAGTACTTC.

The chain has TRBV20-1 and TRBJ2-1; 10 positions match TRBD2. CDR1 and CDR2 from the germline V gene are DFQATT and SNEGSKA (reference sequence). Losses at the gene ends were 3 bases for V and 5 bases for J; bases not matched to a gene: 10. CDR3 length: 16 residues. CDR3: CSASNLVAGGNNEQFF. In nucleotides, the CDR3 is TGCAGTGCTAGTAACTTAGTAGCGGGAGGCAACAATGAGCAGTTCTTC.

The chain uses TRBV3-1 and TRBJ1-5; TRBD1 might be the D (6 bases). The CDR3 is 14 amino acids. CDR1 and CDR2 (germline): LGHDT, YNNKEL (reference sequence). Trimming took off 3 bases at V and 4 bases at J, with 10 bases between the two ends. CDR3: CASSQLGQNQPQHF. CDR3 coding DNA: TGTGCCAGCAGCCAGCTAGGACAGAATCAGCCCCAGCATTTT.

A remark on this clonotype: One end of the junction does not line up with germline, which may come from a read error. The chain employs TRBV7-2 and TRBJ2-2; weak D call: TRBD2 (5 bases). This CDR3 has 14 amino acids. The germline CDR1 and CDR2 sequences are SGHTA and FQGNSA. CDR3 residues: CAGSNPLRGGELFF. CDR3 DNA: TGTGCCGGCAGCAACCCTCTCCGGGGCGGGGAGCTGTTTTTT.

The CDR3 DNA sequence: TGCAGTGCTAAACCGGGACTAGCGCCAACCTACGAGCAGTACTTC. This encodes CSAKPGLAPTYEQYF. The chain joins TRBV20-1 to TRBJ2-7; 10 bases are a match to TRBD2. The CDR3 spans 15 residues. Germline-derived CDR1 and CDR2 are DFQATT and SNEGSKA (reference sequence). The V segment lost 4 bases and the J segment 2 bases; nucleotides outside the gene matches: 8.

The chain has TRBV5-1 and TRBJ2-7; 9 bases line up with TRBD2. This CDR3 comprises 15 residues. From germline, CDR1 is SGHRS and CDR2 YFSETQ. Trimming cost V 3 bases and J 6 bases; bases outside gene matches: 10. CDR3 loop: CASSWTSERRGEQYF. As DNA, the CDR3 is TGCGCCAGCAGCTGGACTAGCGAAAGACGGGGCGAGCAGTACTTC.

The table lists this clonotype with many counts. The chain is built from TRBV6-5 and TRBJ1-5, with unresolved D. V lost 5 bases to trimming and J lost 3 bases, with 8 bases between them. Germline V lookup: CDR1 MNHEY, CDR2 SVGAGI. The CDR3 covers 13 residues. DNA of the CDR3: TGTGCCAGCAGTACCAGTCCCAATCAGCCCCAGCATTTT. Its protein product is CASSTSPNQPQHF.

This clonotype was found many times. The chain links TRBV4-1 to TRBJ2-7, with unresolved D. Looked up from germline, CDR1 is MGHRA and CDR2 is YSYEKL. V was pared by 3 bases and J by 3 bases, with 9 bases between. The CDR3 length is 13 residues. This CDR3 reads CASSQRPGYEQYF. The CDR3 DNA reads as TGCGCCAGCAGCCAGAGACCAGGCTACGAGCAGTACTTC.

This chain joins TRBV19 and TRBJ2-1, with TRBD2 identical over 8 bases. V trimming: 6 bases; J trimming: 7 bases; junction bases outside the gene matches: 11. The CDR3 consists of 15 residues. Germline CDR1 is LNHDA and CDR2 is SQIVND (reference sequence). The CDR3 is CASRNRAGGFNEQFF. The CDR3 DNA reads TGTGCCAGTAGAAATCGGGCGGGAGGATTTAATGAGCAGTTCTTC.

This clonotype appeared once. The chain uses TRBV4-1 and TRBJ2-7, with TRBD1 matching over 8 bases. The length of the CDR3 is 15 residues. After removal of 3 bases from V and 4 bases from J, the junction contained 8 bases not matched to a gene. CDR1 and CDR2 (germline): MGHRA, YSYEKL. The CDR3 reads CASSQSGQATYEQYF. The CDR3, as DNA: TGCGCCAGCAGCCAGTCGGGACAGGCGACATACGAGCAGTACTTC.

This sequence joins TRBV27 and TRBJ1-1; TRBD1 agrees at 12 bases. V gave up 6 bases and J gave up 11 bases; unmatched junction bases: 13. The germline V gene encodes CDR1 MNHEY and CDR2 SMNVEV (reference sequence). This CDR3 comprises 15 residues. The CDR3 loop reads CASSSPGQGARRAFF. In nucleotides, the CDR3 is TGTGCCAGCAGCTCACCGGGACAGGGGGCGCGTAGGGCTTTCTTT.

This clonotype was observed a handful of times. The rearrangement joins TRBV29-1 to TRBJ2-5, with D maybe TRBD2 (5 bases). Germline V lookup: CDR1 SQVTM, CDR2 ANQGSEA. The CDR3 runs 13 residues. V was trimmed by 2 bases and J by 3 bases, leaving 10 bases between them. CDR3 nucleotide sequence: TGCAGCGTTGAAACGGGGTTCAAAGAGACCCAGTACTTC. This encodes CSVETGFKETQYF.

The gene calls are TRBV20-1 and TRBJ2-3; 7 bases fit TRBD2. The length of the CDR3 is 16 residues. V was clipped by 0 bases and J by 4 bases; unmatched bases: 10. Germline values: CDR1 DFQATT, CDR2 SNEGSKA (reference sequence). The CDR3 loop is CSARDRSSGSADTQYF. Here the CDR3 DNA reads TGCAGTGCTAGAGATCGTAGTAGCGGGTCGGCAGATACGCAGTATTTT.

Details on this clonotype: This clone may be a read error of a much larger clone one base away. The genes are TRBV7-2 and TRBJ1-6; the D is unclear. Germline CDR1 and CDR2: SGHTA and FQGNSA. This CDR3 has 11 amino acids. The CDR3 region has the DNA TGTGCCAGCAGCTTAGATTCACCCCCCCACTTT. Translated: CASSLDSPPHF.

Regarding this clonotype: A much larger clone differs from this one at a single base, so this may be a read error. The gene calls are TRBV10-3 and TRBJ2-1; the D call may be TRBD1 or TRBD2 (6 bases each). Germline V CDR1 and CDR2: ENHRY, SYGVKD. V was shortened by 3 bases and J by 6 bases, with 21 bases between the two germline ends. The CDR3 is 17 amino acids. The CDR3 sequence is CAISDSHGGPMLNEQFF. The CDR3 DNA reads TGTGCCATCAGTGACTCCCACGGGGGCCCCATGCTCAATGAGCAGTTCTTC.

The chain carries TRBV29-1 and TRBJ2-5; 9 bases line up with TRBD1. This CDR3 contains 13 residues. The germline gives CDR1 SQVTM, CDR2 ANQGSEA. The V gene end was trimmed by 6 bases and the J gene end by 5 bases; junction bases not matched to a gene: 7. CDR3 DNA sequence: TGCAGCGTGGCCGACAGGGGGACCGAGACCCAGTACTTC. It codes for CSVADRGTETQYF. The full variable domain, its missing parts supplied by reference TRBV29-1 and TRBJ2-5, is SAVISQKPSRDICQRGTSLTIQCQVDSQVTMMFWYRQQPGQSLTLIATANQGSEATYESGFVIDKFPISRPNLTFSTLTVSNMSPEDSSIYLCSVADRGTETQYFGPGTRLLVL.

The chain links TRBV12-3 or TRBV12-4 to TRBJ2-3; 11 bases align to TRBD2. The CDR3 loop spans 19 amino acids. V dropped 6 bases and J dropped 4; count of bases not matched to a gene: 18. The CDR3 region has the DNA TGTGCCAGCAGCGATTCGACCCCTATTAGCGGGAGGGTCCCAGATACGCAGTATTTT. It yields the protein CASSDSTPISGRVPDTQYF.

This clonotype was seen repeatedly, ten times or more. The CDR3 coding sequence is TGCGCCAGCAGCTACAACAGGGAGACGATGTTCTTC. It specifies CASSYNRETMFF. The J gene is TRBJ2-1, the V gene TRBV5-1, with D possibly being TRBD1 (6 bases). From germline, CDR1 is SGHRS and CDR2 YFSETQ. Trimming removed 3 bases at V and 15 bases at J, with 16 bases between. This CDR3 region has 12 residues.

This clonotype was recorded at least ten times. The chain is built from TRBV28 and TRBJ2-7; D might be TRBD2 (7 bases). V was pared by 2 bases and J by 7 bases, with 18 bases between. The CDR3 runs to 15 residues. Germline CDR1 MDHEN, CDR2 SYDVKM. This CDR3 is CASSLGIAGAGEQYF. CDR3 nucleotide sequence: TGTGCCAGCAGTTTAGGTATCGCGGGGGCTGGGGAGCAGTACTTC. Based on the CDR3 plus reference TRBV28 and TRBJ2-7, the full variable domain is DVKVTQSSRYLVKRTGEKVFLECVQDMDHENMFWYRQDPGLGLRLIYFSYDVKMKEKGDIPEGYSVSREKKERFSLILESASTNQTSMYLCASSLGIAGAGEQYFGPGTRLTVT.

This clonotype has a count of ten or more. The chain links TRBV5-1 to TRBJ2-1; D gene ambiguous. Germline-derived CDR1 and CDR2 are SGHRS and YFSETQ. This CDR3 is built from 15 residues. V shed 0 bases and J shed 0 bases, with 7 bases lying between them. The CDR3 region is CASSLASSSYNEQFF. For the CDR3, the DNA is TGCGCCAGCAGCTTGGCGTCGAGCTCCTACAATGAGCAGTTCTTC.

This clonotype has just one count. This chain links TRBV25-1 with TRBJ1-2; D possibly corresponds to TRBD1 (5 bases). Germline loops: CDR1 MGHDK, CDR2 SYGVNS. CDR3 size: 15 residues. The ends were cut back, 0 bases at V and 8 bases at J, with 16 bases in the middle. The CDR3 bases are TGTGCCAGCAGTGAATATCATGGGGGAGGAGGCGGCTACACCTTC. Translation: CASSEYHGGGGGYTF.

This clonotype showed up just once. This chain uses TRBV29-1 with TRBJ1-1; 8 nucleotides agree with TRBD1. With 0 bases clipped from V and 5 bases from J, the junction kept 8 bases outside the gene matches. Germline V CDR1 and CDR2: SQVTM, ANQGSEA. CDR3 length equals 15 residues. DNA for the CDR3: TGCAGCGTTGAAGATGGTGGCAGGGGGCGAACTGAAGCTTTCTTT. This gives the protein CSVEDGGRGRTEAFF.

Ten or more counts support this clonotype. The V gene is TRBV12-3 or TRBV12-4, the J gene TRBJ1-2; 8 bases align to TRBD1. The CDR3 has 15 residues. With V trimmed by 1 base and J by 2 bases, 3 bases remained unmatched. CDR3 loop: CASSLGQGANYGYTF. CDR3 nucleotide sequence: TGTGCCAGCAGTTTAGGCCAGGGGGCAAACTATGGCTACACCTTC.

The V and J genes are TRBV20-1 and TRBJ2-3; possibly TRBD2 for D (6 bases). Trimming took off 0 bases at V and 7 bases at J, with 14 bases between the two ends. The CDR3 extends over 14 amino acids. From germline, CDR1 is DFQATT and CDR2 SNEGSKA (reference sequence). The CDR3 loop is CSARDMGGVYTQYF. In DNA, the CDR3 is TGCAGTGCTAGAGATATGGGGGGAGTGTATACGCAGTATTTT.

V gene TRBV6-6 combines with J gene TRBJ2-1; D gene ambiguous. CDR1 and CDR2 (germline): MNHNY, SVGAGI (reference sequence). Trimming took off 3 bases at V and 8 bases at J, with 11 bases between the two ends. This CDR3 has 13 residues. Here the CDR3 reads CASSYARRDEQFF. CDR3 sequence (DNA): TGTGCCAGCAGTTATGCCCGACGGGATGAGCAGTTCTTC.